The 3 T cell receptor delta chains reported below all come from one sample, sequenced in a study of γδ T cells in repeated Plasmodium falciparum infection. TCRdb reran clone calling via CATT on the multiplex PCR reads. The sample yields 75,000 to 100,000 delta-chain clones, 1.4% to 1.5% seen once. Flow sorting of PBMC yielded separate Vgamma9/Vdelta2+ and Vdelta2-negative gammadelta T cell populations for bulk repertoire analysis. The sequenced sample consisted of gamma-delta T cells from blood. Source of these receptors: a pool of human donors (malaria-infected and uninfected, not separated).

This clone was seen a handful of times. The likely explanation is a read error, given a far larger clone one base away. Other DNA sequences within the sample encode an identical CDR3. The rearrangement uses TRDV2 and TRDJ1, with D tentatively TRDD3 (6 bases). TCRdb carries no J gene annotation; the J gene was assigned here by matching the DNA with germline. This CDR3 region has 20 residues. V dropped 4 bases and J dropped 4 bases, with 33 bases sitting between them. Germline loops: CDR1 GEAIGNYY, CDR2 EKD. CDR3 DNA: TGTGCCTGTGATCCCATTAAAACCCCAGGTACTGGGAAGTTACTCGATAAACTCATCTTT. Translation gives CACDPIKTPGTGKLLDKLIF.

This clone has a handful of counts. The TCRdb record carries a much larger clone's protein, which differs from this DNA's translation at residues 10 and 13; a read error is the likely cause, and the protein listed here is the DNA translation. The rearrangement links TRDV1 to TRDJ1, with 7 nucleotides matching TRDD3. The CDR3 totals 21 residues. The germline V gene encodes CDR1 TSWWSYY and CDR2 QGS. Trimming at V came to 0 bases and at J to 1 base, leaving 20 bases not matched to a gene. CDR3 coding DNA: TGTGCTCTTGGGGAACTTCTCAGGGGTCATGGGGGAGACGGCCTCACCGATAAACTCATCTTT. Its translation is CALGELLRGHGGDGLTDKLIF.

There are many counts of this clone. The chain carries TRDV1 and TRDJ1; 10 nucleotides line up with TRDD3. The J gene, left out of TCRdb, was set here by checking the DNA against germline. V lost 3 bases and J lost 3; bases outside the gene matches: 16. This CDR3 is 19 amino acids long. From germline, CDR1 is TSWWSYY and CDR2 QGS. DNA of the CDR3: TGTGCTCTTGGGGAGAGTCCTCGTACTGGGGGATGTAACTCCGATAAACTCATCTTT. Translated, it gives CALGESPRTGGCNSDKLIF.